Each of the 14 T cell receptor beta chains below was sequenced from the same sample in a study of blood T cell repertoires in COVID-19. Clones were read by immunoSEQ multiplex PCR, and TCRdb kept only the in-frame ones, dropping some. The data contain approximately 150,000 clones, about 90% of them singletons. Specimen: peripheral blood. All receptors derive from a woman in her 70s with acute or convalescent COVID-19.

The chain joins TRBV28 to TRBJ1-6; no firm D call. V lost 7 bases and J 6 bases, leaving 13 bases between the germline ends. Germline V gives CDR1 MDHEN, CDR2 SYDVKM. CDR3 size: 14 residues. CDR3 coding DNA: TGTGCCAGCACCTCGAGACTGGGTAATTCACCCCTCCACTTT. Translation gives CASTSRLGNSPLHF.

The chain joins TRBV3-1 (or the pseudogene TRBV3-2) to TRBJ2-7, with unresolved D. The CDR3 spans 12 residues. Trimming left V 1 base short and J 2 bases short, with 3 bases between. Germline CDR1 is LGHDT and CDR2 is YNNKEL (reference sequence). The CDR3 sequence is CASSQVTYEQYF. For the CDR3, the DNA is TGTGCCAGCAGCCAAGTCACCTACGAGCAGTACTTC.

The chain is built from TRBV4-2 and TRBJ2-3; 7 nucleotides line up with TRBD1. Germline V gene sequence: CDR1 LGHNA, CDR2 YNFKEQ. The CDR3 contains 14 residues. The ends lost 7 bases at V and 2 bases at J; junction bases unmatched: 6. The DNA of the CDR3 is TGTGCCAGCACCCTGGACAGGTCCACAGATACGCAGTATTTT. Its protein product is CASTLDRSTDTQYF.

The chain couples TRBV27 to TRBJ2-7, with TRBD1 matching 10 bases. Trimming removed 10 bases from V and 2 bases from J; junction bases left unmatched: 11. Per the germline V gene, CDR1 is MNHEY and CDR2 is SMNVEV (reference sequence). This CDR3 has 15 amino acids. The CDR3 loop reads CATNKAGTGAYEQYF. Written as DNA, the CDR3 is TGTGCCACTAACAAAGCCGGGACAGGGGCCTACGAGCAGTACTTC.

The chain links TRBV6-5 to TRBJ1-3, with D perhaps TRBD1 (5 bases). Deletions cut 8 bases from V and 0 bases from J, with 14 bases between. Germline CDR1 and CDR2: MNHEY and SVGAGI. The CDR3 is made up of 15 amino acids. DNA for the CDR3: TGTGCCAGCTCCCACACGGGGGACTCTGGAAACACCATATATTTT. It encodes CASSHTGDSGNTIYF.

The J gene is TRBJ1-2, the V gene TRBV20-1; D unclear. The V and J ends lost 6 bases and 7 bases respectively, with 12 bases between them. CDR3 size: 11 residues. CDR1 DFQATT and CDR2 SNEGSKA come from the germline V gene (reference sequence). DNA for the CDR3: TGCAGTGCCCGCTCAGGTAGTGGCTACACCTTC. It codes for CSARSGSGYTF.

This chain joins TRBV12-3 or TRBV12-4 and TRBJ1-6; possible D gene TRBD1, 6 bases. The CDR3 totals 12 residues. V dropped 6 bases and J dropped 14 bases, with 14 bases sitting between them. The CDR3 DNA sequence: TGTGCCAGCAGCCATCTACAGGGCACCCTCCACTTT. It codes for CASSHLQGTLHF.

The CDR3 sequence: CASSFDRAYGYTF. CDR3 DNA: TGTGCCAGCAGCTTTGACAGGGCCTATGGCTACACCTTC. V is TRBV7-2 and J is TRBJ1-2; 7 bases match TRBD1. The trim removed 3 bases at V and 4 bases at J, leaving 2 bases unmatched. Germline CDR1 and CDR2: SGHTA and FQGNSA. This CDR3 is built from 13 residues.

V is TRBV25-1 and J is TRBJ2-5, with 10 bases matching TRBD2. The CDR3 spans 17 residues. Germline CDR1 reads MGHDK; CDR2 reads SYGVNS. J was trimmed by 5 bases and V by 3 bases; bases with no gene match: 12. The CDR3 DNA follows: TGTGCCAGCAGTGAGACAAACCCTAGCGGGGGAAGTGAGACCCAGTACTTC. It is translated as CASSETNPSGGSETQYF.

This sequence joins TRBV4-1 and TRBJ1-1, with 11 nucleotides matching TRBD1. From germline, CDR1 is MGHRA and CDR2 YSYEKL. Trimming at V came to 3 bases and at J to 6 bases, leaving 9 bases not matched to a gene. This CDR3 has 16 residues. DNA of the CDR3: TGCGCCAGCAGCCAGTTTTCGGACAGGGGGCGTGCTGAAGCTTTCTTT. Translating it yields CASSQFSDRGRAEAFF.

This clone has more than one count but fewer than ten. This rearrangement joins TRBV30 to TRBJ1-5; D is unclear. The CDR3 runs to 13 residues. V dropped 3 bases and J dropped 0 bases, with 6 bases sitting between them. CDR1 is GTSNPN and CDR2 is SVGIG in the germline V gene (reference sequence). The CDR3: CAWSVSSNQPQHF. CDR3 nucleotides: TGTGCCTGGAGCGTCAGTAGCAATCAGCCCCAGCATTTT.

The J gene is TRBJ1-2, the V gene TRBV6-5; D remains unclear. Between the trimmed V and J ends, which lost 2 bases and 3 bases, there was a span of 10 bases. Germline values: CDR1 MNHEY, CDR2 SVGAGI. This CDR3 is built from 14 residues. CDR3 coding DNA: TGTGCCAGCAGTTACCTCCCAGTCTACTATGGCTACACCTTC. Translated: CASSYLPVYYGYTF.

CDR3 region: CASSVGPGESYEQYF. CDR3 nucleotide sequence: TGTGCCAGCAGCGTAGGCCCAGGGGAGTCCTACGAGCAGTACTTC. The chain uses TRBV9 and TRBJ2-7, with D possibly TRBD1 on 6 matching bases. Germline V lookup: CDR1 SGDLS, CDR2 YYNGEE. V dropped 0 bases and J dropped 1 base, with 11 bases sitting between them. The CDR3 sequence is 15 residues long.

This clone occurred a few times. One junction end does not reproduce the germline sequence, and a read error may be involved. The chain carries TRBV19 and TRBJ1-5; 7 nucleotides align to TRBD1. The CDR3 has 14 residues. From germline, CDR1 is LNHDA and CDR2 SQIVND (reference sequence). DNA for the CDR3: TGTGCCAGTAGTGTAGACAGGGAGGGTCAGCCCCAGCATTTT. Protein: CASSVDREGQPQHF. The full variable domain, in which reference TRBV19 and TRBJ1-5 provide the parts outside the CDR3, is DGGITQSPKYLFRKEGQNVTLSCEQNLNHDAMYWYRQDPGQGLRLIYYSQIVNDFQKGDIAEGYSVSREKKESFPLTVTSAQKNPTAFYLCASSVDREGQPQHFGDGTRLSIL.